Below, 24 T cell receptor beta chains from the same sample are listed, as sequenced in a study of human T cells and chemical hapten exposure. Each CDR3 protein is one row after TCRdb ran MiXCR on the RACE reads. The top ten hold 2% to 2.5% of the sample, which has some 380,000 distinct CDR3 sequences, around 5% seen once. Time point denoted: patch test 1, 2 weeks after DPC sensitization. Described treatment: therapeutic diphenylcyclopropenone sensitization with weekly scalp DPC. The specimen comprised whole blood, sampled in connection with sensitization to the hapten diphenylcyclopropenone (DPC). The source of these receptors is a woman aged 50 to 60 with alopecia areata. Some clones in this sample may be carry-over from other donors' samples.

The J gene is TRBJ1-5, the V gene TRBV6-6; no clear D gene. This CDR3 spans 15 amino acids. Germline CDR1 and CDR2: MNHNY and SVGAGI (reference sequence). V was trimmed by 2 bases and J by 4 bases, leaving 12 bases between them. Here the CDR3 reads CASSYRPFSNQPQHF. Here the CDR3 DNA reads TGTGCCAGCAGTTACCGGCCATTTTCTAATCAGCCCCAGCATTTT.

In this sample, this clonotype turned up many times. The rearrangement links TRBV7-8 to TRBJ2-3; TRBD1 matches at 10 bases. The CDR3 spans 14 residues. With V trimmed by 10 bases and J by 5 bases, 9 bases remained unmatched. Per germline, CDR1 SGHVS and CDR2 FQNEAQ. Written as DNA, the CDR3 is TGTGCCACCCGAAGGGACAGGGGTATAGATACGCAGTATTTT. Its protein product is CATRRDRGIDTQYF.

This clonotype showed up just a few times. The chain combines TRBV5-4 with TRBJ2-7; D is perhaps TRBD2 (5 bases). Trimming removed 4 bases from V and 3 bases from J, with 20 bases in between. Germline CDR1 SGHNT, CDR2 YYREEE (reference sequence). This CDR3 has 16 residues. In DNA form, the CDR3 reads TGTGCCAGCAGCCCCACTATTTCGGGGAATAACTACGAGCAGTACTTC. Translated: CASSPTISGNNYEQYF. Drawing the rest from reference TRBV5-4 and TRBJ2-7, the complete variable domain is ETGVTQSPTHLIKTRGQQVTLRCSSQSGHNTVSWYQQALGQGPQFIFQYYREEENGRGNFPPRFSGLQFPNYSSELNVNALELDDSALYLCASSPTISGNNYEQYFGPGTRLTVT.

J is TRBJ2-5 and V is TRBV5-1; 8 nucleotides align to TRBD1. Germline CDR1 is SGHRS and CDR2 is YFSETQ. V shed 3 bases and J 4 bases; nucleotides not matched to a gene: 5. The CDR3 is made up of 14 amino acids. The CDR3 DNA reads TGCGCCAGCAGCTCGGACAGGGCTGGAGAGACCCAGTACTTC. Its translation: CASSSDRAGETQYF.

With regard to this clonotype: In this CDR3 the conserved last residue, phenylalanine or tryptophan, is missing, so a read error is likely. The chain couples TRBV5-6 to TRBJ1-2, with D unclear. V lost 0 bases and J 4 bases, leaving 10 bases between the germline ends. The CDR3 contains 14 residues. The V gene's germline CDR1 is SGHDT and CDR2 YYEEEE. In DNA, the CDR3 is TGTGCCAGCAGCTTGGGTCAGAACCTCTATGGCTACACCTCC. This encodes CASSLGQNLYGYTS.

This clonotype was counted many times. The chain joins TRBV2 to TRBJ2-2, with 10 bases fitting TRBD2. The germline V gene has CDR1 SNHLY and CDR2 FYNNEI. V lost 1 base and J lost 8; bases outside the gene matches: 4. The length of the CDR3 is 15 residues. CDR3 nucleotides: TGTGCCAGCAGTGAAGTACTAGCGGGGTTGGGGGAGCTGTTTTTT. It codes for CASSEVLAGLGELFF.

CDR3 amino acids: CSSDRAGGTEAFF. The DNA of the CDR3 is TGCAGCTCTGATAGGGCAGGGGGCACTGAAGCTTTCTTT. The chain links TRBV29-1 to TRBJ1-1, with 7 bases aligning to TRBD1. V lost 8 bases and J lost 4; bases outside the gene matches: 10. Germline V gene data show CDR1 as SQVTM and CDR2 as ANQGSEA. This CDR3 is built from 13 residues.

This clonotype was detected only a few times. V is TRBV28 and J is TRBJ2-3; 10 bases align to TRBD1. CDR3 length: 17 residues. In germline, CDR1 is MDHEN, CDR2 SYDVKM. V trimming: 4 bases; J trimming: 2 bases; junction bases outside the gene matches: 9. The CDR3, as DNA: TGTGCCAGCAGTTCTCCGGCCGGGACAGGGGTCACAGATACGCAGTATTTT. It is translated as CASSSPAGTGVTDTQYF.

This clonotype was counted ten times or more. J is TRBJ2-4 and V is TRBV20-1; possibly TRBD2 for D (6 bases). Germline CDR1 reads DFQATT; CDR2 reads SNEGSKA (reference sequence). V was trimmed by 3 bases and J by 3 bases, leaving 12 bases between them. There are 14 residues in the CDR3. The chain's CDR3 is CSASGSGGKNIQYF. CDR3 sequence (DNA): TGCAGTGCTAGCGGGAGTGGAGGCAAAAACATTCAGTACTTC.

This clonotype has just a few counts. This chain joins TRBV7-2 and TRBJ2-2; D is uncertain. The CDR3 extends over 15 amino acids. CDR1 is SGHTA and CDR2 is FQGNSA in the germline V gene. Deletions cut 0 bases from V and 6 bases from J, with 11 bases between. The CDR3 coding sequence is TGTGCCAGCAGCTTAGCGCCCGGGTCCGCCGGGGAGCTGTTTTTT. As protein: CASSLAPGSAGELFF.

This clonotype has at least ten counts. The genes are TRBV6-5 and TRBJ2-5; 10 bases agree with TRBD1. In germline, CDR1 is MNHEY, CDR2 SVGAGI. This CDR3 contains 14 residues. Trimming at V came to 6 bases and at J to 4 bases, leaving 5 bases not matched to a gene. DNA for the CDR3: TGTGCCAGCAGCCTCCGGGACAGGGGAGAGACCCAGTACTTC. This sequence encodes CASSLRDRGETQYF.

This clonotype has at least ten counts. CDR3 nucleotide sequence: TGTGCCAGCAGTTCCGGATCGACCGGGGAGCTGTTTTTT. Its protein is CASSSGSTGELFF. V is TRBV28 and J is TRBJ2-2; D ambiguous. Per germline, CDR1 MDHEN and CDR2 SYDVKM. The V end lost 4 bases, the J end lost 5 bases, and 8 bases lay between the germline ends. This CDR3 contains 13 residues.

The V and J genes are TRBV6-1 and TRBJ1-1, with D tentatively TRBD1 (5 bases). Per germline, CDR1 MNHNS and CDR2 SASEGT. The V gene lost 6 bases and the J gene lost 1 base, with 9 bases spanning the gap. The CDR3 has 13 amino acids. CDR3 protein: CASRTGQNTEAFF. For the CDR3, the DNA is TGTGCCAGCAGGACTGGACAGAACACTGAAGCTTTCTTT.

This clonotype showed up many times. The CDR3 nucleotides read TGTGCCAGCAGCTTATATTCTGGCCAAGAGACCCAGTACTTC. This sequence encodes CASSLYSGQETQYF. This chain joins TRBV7-6 and TRBJ2-5; the D is unclear. Trimming shortened V by 2 bases and J by 1 base, and 8 bases separated the two germline ends. The CDR3 covers 14 residues. Germline V gene lookup returns CDR1 SGHVS and CDR2 FNYEAQ.

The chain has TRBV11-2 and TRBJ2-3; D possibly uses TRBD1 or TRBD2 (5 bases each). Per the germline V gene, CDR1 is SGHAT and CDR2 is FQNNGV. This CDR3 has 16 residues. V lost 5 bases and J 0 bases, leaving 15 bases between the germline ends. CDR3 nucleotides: TGTGCCAGCAGCATAGGGGTTCGGGGAAGCACAGATACGCAGTATTTT. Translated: CASSIGVRGSTDTQYF.

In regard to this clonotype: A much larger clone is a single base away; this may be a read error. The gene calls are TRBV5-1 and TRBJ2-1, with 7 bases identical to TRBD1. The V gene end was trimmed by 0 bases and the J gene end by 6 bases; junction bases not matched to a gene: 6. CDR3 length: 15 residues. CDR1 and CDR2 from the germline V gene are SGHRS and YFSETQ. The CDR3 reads CASSLGGQGVNEQFF. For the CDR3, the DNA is TGCGCCAGCAGCTTGGGAGGGCAGGGGGTCAATGAGCAGTTCTTC.

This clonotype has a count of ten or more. CDR3 sequence reads: CASSLRGNEVPRSSYNEQFF. CDR3 in DNA: TGTGCCAGCAGTTTGAGGGGGAATGAGGTCCCCCGGAGCTCCTACAATGAGCAGTTCTTC. The chain has TRBV12-3 or TRBV12-4 and TRBJ2-1; D is possibly TRBD1 (6 bases). V was cut by 3 bases and J by 0 bases, with 24 bases left in between. The CDR3 extends over 20 amino acids.

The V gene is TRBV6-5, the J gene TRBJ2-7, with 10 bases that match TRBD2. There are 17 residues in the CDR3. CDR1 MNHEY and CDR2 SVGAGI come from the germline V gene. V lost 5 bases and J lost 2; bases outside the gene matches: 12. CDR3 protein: CASSLLAGGLLTYEQYF. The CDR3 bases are TGTGCCAGCAGTCTTTTAGCGGGAGGCCTTCTCACCTACGAGCAGTACTTC.

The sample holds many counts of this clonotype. CDR3 sequence: CASSSRRGANVLTF. In DNA form, the CDR3 reads TGTGCCAGCAGTTCCCGGAGGGGGGCCAACGTCCTGACTTTC. The chain has TRBV27 and TRBJ2-6; D is possibly TRBD2 (5 bases). With 4 bases removed from V and 4 bases from J, the gap between germline ends came to 8 bases. Germline lookup yields CDR1 MNHEY and CDR2 SMNVEV (reference sequence). The CDR3 length is 14 residues.

DNA of the CDR3: TGTGCCACCAGCAGAGACGGGGACGAGCAGTACTTC. Translation gives CATSRDGDEQYF. This sequence joins TRBV15 and TRBJ2-7; the D gene is possibly TRBD2 (5 bases). CDR1 LNHNV and CDR2 YYDKDF come from the germline V gene (reference sequence). This CDR3 comprises 12 residues. Trimming pared 0 bases from V and 5 bases from J, leaving 5 bases between.

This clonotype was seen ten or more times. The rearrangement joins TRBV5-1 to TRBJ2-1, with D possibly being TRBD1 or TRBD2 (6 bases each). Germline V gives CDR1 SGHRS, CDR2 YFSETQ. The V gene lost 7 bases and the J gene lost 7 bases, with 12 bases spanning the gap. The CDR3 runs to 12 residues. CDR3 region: CASRQGRNEQFF. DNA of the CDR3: TGCGCCAGCCGGCAGGGGAGGAATGAGCAGTTCTTC.

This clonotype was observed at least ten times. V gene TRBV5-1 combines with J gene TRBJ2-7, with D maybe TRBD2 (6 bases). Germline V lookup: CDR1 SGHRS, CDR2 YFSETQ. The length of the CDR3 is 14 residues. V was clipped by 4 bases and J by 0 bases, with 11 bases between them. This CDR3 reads CASSRGGASYEQYF. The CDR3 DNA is TGCGCCAGCAGCCGTGGCGGGGCCTCCTACGAGCAGTACTTC.

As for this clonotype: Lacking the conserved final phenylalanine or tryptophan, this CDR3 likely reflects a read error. Here the CDR3 DNA reads TGCAGCGCGTTCGGACAGGGGGCGAGGACAGATACGCAGTATCTT. Its protein is CSAFGQGARTDTQYL. The chain carries TRBV29-1 and TRBJ2-3, with TRBD1 matching 11 bases. V lost 7 bases, J lost 3 bases, and 9 bases stayed unmatched. Germline CDR1 reads SQVTM; CDR2 reads ANQGSEA. This CDR3 has 15 amino acids.

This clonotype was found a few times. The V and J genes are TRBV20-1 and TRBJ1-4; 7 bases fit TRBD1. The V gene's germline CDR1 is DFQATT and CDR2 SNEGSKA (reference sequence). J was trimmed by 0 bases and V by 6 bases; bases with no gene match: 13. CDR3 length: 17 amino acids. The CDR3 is CSARTGTVASTNEKLFF. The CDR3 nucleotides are TGCAGTGCCCGAACCGGGACAGTAGCTTCAACTAATGAAAAACTGTTTTTT.